These T cell receptor beta chains were read from a single sample in a study of blood T cell repertoires in COVID-19. Method: immunoSEQ multiplex PCR; TCRdb's copy keeps in-frame clones and lacks some. The table records approximately 230,000 clones, 75% to 90% of them present only once. Material for sequencing was peripheral blood. These receptors all come from a man between 25 and 39 years old who had recovered from COVID-19. Both conserved end residues are part of each CDR3. D genes are given only for firm matches. Rows give clone size only sometimes, using once, few, many, or a class for an expanded clone.

j_call d_call v_call clone_size cdr3_nt cdr3_aa
TRBJ1-6 NA TRBV13 NA TGTGCCAGCAGCCCCTCGGGGGGGCCAAATTCACCCCTCCACTTT CASSPSGGPNSPLHF
TRBJ1-6 NA TRBV5-4 NA TGTGCCAGCAGTTCCCTGAGGGGGAATTCACCCCTCCACTTT CASSSLRGNSPLHF
TRBJ1-6 TRBD1 TRBV4-2 NA TGTGCCAGCAGCCTGAACCGGGACAGGGGGTCACCCCTCCACTTT CASSLNRDRGSPLHF
TRBJ1-5 NA TRBV7-8 NA TGTGCCAGCAGCTTGTTAGATAGCAATCAGCCCCAGCATTTT CASSLLDSNQPQHF
TRBJ2-4 NA TRBV7-2 NA TGTGCCAGCAGCTTGCTGCCTATAGCCAAAAACATTCAGTACTTC CASSLLPIAKNIQYF
TRBJ2-3 TRBD1 TRBV30 NA TGTGCCTGGAGTGTACAGGGACAGGGGATAGGAGATACGCAGTATTTT CAWSVQGQGIGDTQYF
TRBJ2-1 TRBD1 TRBV15 NA TGTGCCACCAGCAGAGATCCTATCGGGACAGATTACTACAATGAGCAGTTCTTC CATSRDPIGTDYYNEQFF
TRBJ1-2 NA TRBV5-4 NA TGTGCCAGCAGCTCTTCTGGCAACAGGGCAACCCACTATGGCTACACCTTC CASSSSGNRATHYGYTF
TRBJ1-5 NA TRBV20-1 NA TGCAGTGCTAGTCGTAGGGTATCGGGGAATCAGCCCCAGCATTTT CSASRRVSGNQPQHF
TRBJ1-4 NA TRBV9 NA TGTGCCAGCAGCGTAGGTGCTACCACAACTAATGAAAAACTGTTTTTT CASSVGATTTNEKLFF
TRBJ2-7 TRBD2 TRBV12-3/TRBV12-4 few TGTGCCAGCAGTGGGGGGGAAGGCGACGAGCAGTACTTC CASSGGEGDEQYF
TRBJ1-2 NA TRBV7-2 NA TGTGCCAGCAGCTTAAGAGGGGAGGACTATGGCTACACCTTC CASSLRGEDYGYTF
TRBJ1-2 TRBD1 TRBV29-1 NA TGCAGCGTTGACGGGACAGGGGGACCTGGCTACACCTTC CSVDGTGGPGYTF
TRBJ2-1 NA TRBV5-4 once TGTGCCAGCAGCTCGCGGGCTGACGAGCAGTTCTTC CASSSRADEQFF
TRBJ2-2 NA TRBV6-4 NA TGTGCCAGCAGGCGTACGTCCACCGGGGAGCTGTTTTTT CASRRTSTGELFF
TRBJ1-2 TRBD1 TRBV2 NA TGTGCCAGTAGCCGGGACAGGGGATCCTATGGCTACACCTTC CASSRDRGSYGYTF
TRBJ2-1 TRBD2 TRBV5-1 once TGCGCCAGCAGCTACAGCCGGGCGGGGGGTTTGCAGTTCTTC CASSYSRAGGLQFF
TRBJ1-1 NA TRBV19 NA TGTGCCAGTAGTATCGTGGGGCAGGCTTTCTTT CASSIVGQAFF
TRBJ2-2 TRBD1 TRBV27 NA TGTGCCAGCAGTTTAATTTGGACAGGGGGTTTCGCGAACACCGGGGAGCTGTTTTTT CASSLIWTGGFANTGELFF
TRBJ1-2 NA TRBV10-3 NA TGTGCCATCACTCAAAGGGAGCTCGAGGGCTACACCTTC CAITQRELEGYTF
TRBJ1-5 NA TRBV6-6 NA TGTGCCAGCAGTAGGGGATTTGGGCAGCCCCAGCATTTT CASSRGFGQPQHF
TRBJ1-5 NA TRBV27 many TGTGCCAGCAGTTTGATGGGAGATCAGCCCCAGCATTTT CASSLMGDQPQHF
TRBJ1-1 NA TRBV5-4 NA TGTGCCAGCAGCTTCGGGGTTGGTACTGAAGCTTTCTTT CASSFGVGTEAFF